The present TCR beta chain was sequenced within a study of T cells in localized non-small cell lung cancer. The V and J ends lost 0 bases and 15 bases, in that order; junction bases with no gene match: 7. The V gene's germline CDR1 is SGHDN and CDR2 FVKESK. CDR3 size: 13 residues. This table comes from immunoSEQ multiplex PCR, and its TCRdb copy is limited to in-frame clones, with some not included. The repertoire holds 50,000 or so clones, with around three quarters as singletons. The specimen was PBMCs, collected before any cancer treatment. The TCR comes from a woman aged 40 to 75 with stage II lung adenocarcinoma. The chain links TRBV14 to TRBJ2-3, with 9 bases matching TRBD1. The CDR3 region is CASSQDFGDREYF. The CDR3 nucleotides are TGTGCCAGCAGCCAAGATTTTGGGGACAGGGAATATTTT.